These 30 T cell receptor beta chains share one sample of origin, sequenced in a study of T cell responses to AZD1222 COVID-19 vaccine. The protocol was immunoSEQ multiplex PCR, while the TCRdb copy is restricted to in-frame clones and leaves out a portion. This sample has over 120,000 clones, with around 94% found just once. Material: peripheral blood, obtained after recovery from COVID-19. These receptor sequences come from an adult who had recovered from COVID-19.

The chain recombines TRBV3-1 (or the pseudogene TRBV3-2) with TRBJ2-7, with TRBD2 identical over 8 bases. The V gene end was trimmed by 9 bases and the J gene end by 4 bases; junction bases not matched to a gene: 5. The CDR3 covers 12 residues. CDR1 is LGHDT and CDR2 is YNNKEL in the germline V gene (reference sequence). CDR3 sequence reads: CASGLANYEQYF. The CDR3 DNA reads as TGTGCCAGTGGACTAGCCAATTACGAGCAGTACTTC.

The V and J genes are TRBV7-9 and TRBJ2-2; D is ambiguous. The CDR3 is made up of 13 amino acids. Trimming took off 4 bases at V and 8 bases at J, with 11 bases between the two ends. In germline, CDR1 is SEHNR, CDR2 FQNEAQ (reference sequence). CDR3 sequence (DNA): TGTGCCAGCAGCTCCCGATCCCGGGGGGAGCTGTTTTTT. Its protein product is CASSSRSRGELFF. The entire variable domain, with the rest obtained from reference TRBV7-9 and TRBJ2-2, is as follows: DTGVSQNPRHKITKRGQNVTFRCDPISEHNRLYWYRQTLGQGPEFLTYFQNEAQLEKSRLLSDRFSAERPKGSFSTLEIQRTEQGDSAMYLCASSSRSRGELFFGEGSRLTVL.

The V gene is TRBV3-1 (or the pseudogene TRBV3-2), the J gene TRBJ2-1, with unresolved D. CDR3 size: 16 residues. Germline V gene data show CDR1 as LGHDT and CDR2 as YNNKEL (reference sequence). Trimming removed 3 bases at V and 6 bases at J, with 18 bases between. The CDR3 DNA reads TGTGCCAGCAGCCAGGATTCTGCCTACCGGAGCAATGAGCAGTTCTTC. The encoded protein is CASSQDSAYRSNEQFF.

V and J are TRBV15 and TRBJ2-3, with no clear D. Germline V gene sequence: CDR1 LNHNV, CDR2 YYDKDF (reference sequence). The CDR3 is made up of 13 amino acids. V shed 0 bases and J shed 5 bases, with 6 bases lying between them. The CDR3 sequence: CATSRDSVDTQYF. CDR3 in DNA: TGTGCCACCAGCAGAGATTCGGTAGATACGCAGTATTTT. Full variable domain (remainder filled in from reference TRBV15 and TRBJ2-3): DAMVIQNPRYQVTQFGKPVTLSCSQTLNHNVMYWYQQKSSQAPKLLFHYYDKDFNNEADTPDNFQSRRPNTSFCFLDIRSPGLGDTAMYLCATSRDSVDTQYFGPGTRLTVL.

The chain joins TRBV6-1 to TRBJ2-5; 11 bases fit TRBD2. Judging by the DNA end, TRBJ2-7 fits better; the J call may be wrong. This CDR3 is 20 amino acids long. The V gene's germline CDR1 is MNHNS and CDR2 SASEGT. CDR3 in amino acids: CASSVEGPGLADTSSYEQYF. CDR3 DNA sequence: TGTGCCAGCAGTGTGGAGGGCCCGGGACTAGCGGATACCTCCTCCTACGAGCAGTACTTC.

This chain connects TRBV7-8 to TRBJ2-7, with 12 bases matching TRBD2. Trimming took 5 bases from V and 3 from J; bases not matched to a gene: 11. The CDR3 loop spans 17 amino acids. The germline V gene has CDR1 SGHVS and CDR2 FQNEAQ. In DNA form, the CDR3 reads TGTGCCAGCAGCAAACATCTCCCTAGCGGGAGGGGCTACGAGCAGTACTTC. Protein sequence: CASSKHLPSGRGYEQYF. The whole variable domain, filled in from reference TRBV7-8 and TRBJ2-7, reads GAGVSQSPRYKVAKRGQDVALRCDPISGHVSLFWYQQALGQGPEFLTYFQNEAQLDKSGLPSDRFFAERPEGSVSTLKIQRTQQEDSAVYLCASSKHLPSGRGYEQYFGPGTRLTVT.

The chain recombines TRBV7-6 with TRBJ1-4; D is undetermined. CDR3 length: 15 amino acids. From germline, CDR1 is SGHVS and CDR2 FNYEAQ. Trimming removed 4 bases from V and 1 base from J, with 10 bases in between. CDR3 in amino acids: CASSSDGQTNEKLFF. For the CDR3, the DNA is TGTGCCAGCAGCTCGGACGGTCAAACTAATGAAAAACTGTTTTTT.

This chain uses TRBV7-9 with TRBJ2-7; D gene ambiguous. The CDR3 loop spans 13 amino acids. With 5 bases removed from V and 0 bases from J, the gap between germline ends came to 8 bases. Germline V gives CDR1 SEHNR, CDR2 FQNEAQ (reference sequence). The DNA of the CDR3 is TGTGCCAGCAGCCCCAGGAACTCCTACGAGCAGTACTTC. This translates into CASSPRNSYEQYF. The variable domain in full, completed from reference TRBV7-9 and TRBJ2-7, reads DTGVSQNPRHKITKRGQNVTFRCDPISEHNRLYWYRQTLGQGPEFLTYFQNEAQLEKSRLLSDRFSAERPKGSFSTLEIQRTEQGDSAMYLCASSPRNSYEQYFGPGTRLTVT.

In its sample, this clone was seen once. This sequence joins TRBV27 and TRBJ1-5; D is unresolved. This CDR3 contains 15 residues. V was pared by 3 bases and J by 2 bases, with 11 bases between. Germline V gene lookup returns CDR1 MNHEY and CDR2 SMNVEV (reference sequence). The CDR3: CASSLVSSGNQPQHF. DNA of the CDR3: TGTGCCAGCAGTTTGGTATCCTCGGGCAATCAGCCCCAGCATTTT.

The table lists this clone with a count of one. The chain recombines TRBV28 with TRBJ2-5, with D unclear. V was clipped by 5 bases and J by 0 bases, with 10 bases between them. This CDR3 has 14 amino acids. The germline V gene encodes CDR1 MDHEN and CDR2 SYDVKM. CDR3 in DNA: TGTGCCAGCAGTCCGTCTTTGAACCAAGAGACCCAGTACTTC. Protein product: CASSPSLNQETQYF.

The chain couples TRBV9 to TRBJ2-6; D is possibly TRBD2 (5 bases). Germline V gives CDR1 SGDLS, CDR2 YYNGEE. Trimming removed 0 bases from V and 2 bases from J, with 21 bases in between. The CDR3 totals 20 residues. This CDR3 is CASSVAAALARGTGANVLTF. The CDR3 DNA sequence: TGTGCCAGCAGCGTAGCGGCGGCTCTTGCCCGAGGGACTGGGGCCAACGTCCTGACTTTC. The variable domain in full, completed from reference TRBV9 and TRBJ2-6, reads DSGVTQTPKHLITATGQRVTLRCSPRSGDLSVYWYQQSLDQGLQFLIQYYNGEERAKGNILERFSAQQFPDLHSELNLSSLELGDSALYFCASSVAAALARGTGANVLTFGAGSRLTVL.

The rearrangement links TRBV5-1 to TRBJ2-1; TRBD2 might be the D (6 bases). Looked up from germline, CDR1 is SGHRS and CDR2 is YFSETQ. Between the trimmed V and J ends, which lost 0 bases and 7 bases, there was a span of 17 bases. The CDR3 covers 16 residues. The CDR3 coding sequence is TGCGCCAGCAGCTTGGAGGGGACTTCCTCGGGGAATGAGCAGTTCTTC. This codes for CASSLEGTSSGNEQFF.

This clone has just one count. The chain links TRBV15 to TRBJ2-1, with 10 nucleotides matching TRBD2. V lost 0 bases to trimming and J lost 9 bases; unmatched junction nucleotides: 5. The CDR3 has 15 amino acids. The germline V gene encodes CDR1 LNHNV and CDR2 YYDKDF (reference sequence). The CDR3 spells CATSRDRGTSVEQFF. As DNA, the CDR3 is TGTGCCACCAGCAGAGATCGGGGGACTAGCGTTGAGCAGTTCTTC.

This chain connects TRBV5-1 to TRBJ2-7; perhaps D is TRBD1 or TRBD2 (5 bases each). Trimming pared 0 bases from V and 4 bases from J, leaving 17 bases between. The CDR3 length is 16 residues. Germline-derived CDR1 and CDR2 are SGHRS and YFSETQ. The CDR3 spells CASSLVSGKTEYEQYF. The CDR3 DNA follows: TGCGCCAGCAGCTTGGTATCGGGGAAGACAGAGTACGAGCAGTACTTC.

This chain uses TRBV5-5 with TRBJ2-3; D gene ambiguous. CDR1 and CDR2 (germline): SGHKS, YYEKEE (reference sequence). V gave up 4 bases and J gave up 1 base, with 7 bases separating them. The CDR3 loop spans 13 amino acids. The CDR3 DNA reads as TGTGCCAGCAGCGACACTGGCACAGATACGCAGTATTTT. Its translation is CASSDTGTDTQYF.

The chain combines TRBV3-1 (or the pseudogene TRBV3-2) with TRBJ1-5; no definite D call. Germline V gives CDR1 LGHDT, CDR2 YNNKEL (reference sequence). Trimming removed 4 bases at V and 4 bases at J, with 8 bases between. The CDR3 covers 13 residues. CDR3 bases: TGTGCCAGCAGCCGAACTAGGAATCAGCCCCAGCATTTT. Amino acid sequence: CASSRTRNQPQHF.

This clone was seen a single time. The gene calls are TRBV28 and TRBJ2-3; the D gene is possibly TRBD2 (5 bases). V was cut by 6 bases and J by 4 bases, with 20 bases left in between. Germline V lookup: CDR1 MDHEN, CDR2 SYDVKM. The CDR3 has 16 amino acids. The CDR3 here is CASSFGPGRGADTQYF. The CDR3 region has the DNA TGTGCCAGCAGCTTTGGGCCGGGAAGAGGCGCAGATACGCAGTATTTT. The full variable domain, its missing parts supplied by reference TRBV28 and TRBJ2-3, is DVKVTQSSRYLVKRTGEKVFLECVQDMDHENMFWYRQDPGLGLRLIYFSYDVKMKEKGDIPEGYSVSREKKERFSLILESASTNQTSMYLCASSFGPGRGADTQYFGPGTRLTVL.

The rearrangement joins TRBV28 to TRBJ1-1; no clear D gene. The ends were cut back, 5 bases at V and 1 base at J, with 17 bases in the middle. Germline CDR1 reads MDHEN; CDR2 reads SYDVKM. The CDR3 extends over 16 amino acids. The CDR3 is CASSPPLTAKNTEAFF. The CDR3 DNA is TGTGCCAGCAGTCCGCCCCTTACAGCGAAGAACACTGAAGCTTTCTTT. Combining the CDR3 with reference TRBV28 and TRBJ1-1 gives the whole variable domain DVKVTQSSRYLVKRTGEKVFLECVQDMDHENMFWYRQDPGLGLRLIYFSYDVKMKEKGDIPEGYSVSREKKERFSLILESASTNQTSMYLCASSPPLTAKNTEAFFGQGTRLTVV.

Here the CDR3 reads CSVEGSGRNEQYF. The CDR3, as DNA: TGCAGCGTTGAAGGGAGCGGGAGAAACGAGCAGTACTTC. The rearrangement uses TRBV29-1 and TRBJ2-7; 8 bases are shared with TRBD2. Germline V gene sequence: CDR1 SQVTM, CDR2 ANQGSEA. This CDR3 has 13 amino acids. Germline trimming cut 1 base from V and 5 bases from J; bases unmatched to any gene: 4.

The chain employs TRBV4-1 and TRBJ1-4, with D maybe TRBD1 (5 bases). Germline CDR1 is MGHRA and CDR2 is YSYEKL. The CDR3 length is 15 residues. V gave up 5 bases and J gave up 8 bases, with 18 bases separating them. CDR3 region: CASSGIDSLKEKLFF. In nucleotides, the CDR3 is TGCGCCAGCAGCGGTATTGACAGCCTCAAGGAAAAACTGTTTTTT.

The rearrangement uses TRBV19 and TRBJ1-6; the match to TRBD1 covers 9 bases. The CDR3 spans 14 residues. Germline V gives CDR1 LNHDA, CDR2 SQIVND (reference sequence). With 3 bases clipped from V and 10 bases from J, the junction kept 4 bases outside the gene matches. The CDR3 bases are TGTGCCAGTAGTATGACAGGGGGACGGTCACCCCTCCACTTT. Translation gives CASSMTGGRSPLHF.

The CDR3 DNA sequence: TGTGCCAGCAGTAGGGTCGGAGATACGCAGTATTTT. Amino acid sequence: CASSRVGDTQYF. The V gene is TRBV25-1, the J gene TRBJ2-3; no clear D gene. Trimming shortened V by 5 bases and J by 5 bases, and 8 bases separated the two germline ends. CDR1 MGHDK and CDR2 SYGVNS come from the germline V gene. The CDR3 contains 12 residues.

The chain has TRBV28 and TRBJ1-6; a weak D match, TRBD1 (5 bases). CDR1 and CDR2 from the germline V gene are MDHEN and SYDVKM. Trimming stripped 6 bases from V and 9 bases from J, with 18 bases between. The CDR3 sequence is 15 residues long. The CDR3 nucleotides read TGTGCCAGCAGACTGAACACGGATGGGGGTTCACCCCTCCACTTT. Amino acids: CASRLNTDGGSPLHF.

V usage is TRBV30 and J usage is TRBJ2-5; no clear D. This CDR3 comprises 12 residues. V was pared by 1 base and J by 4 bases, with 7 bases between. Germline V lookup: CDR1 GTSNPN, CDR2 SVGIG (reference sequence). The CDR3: CAWSDLGETQYF. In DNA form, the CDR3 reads TGTGCCTGGAGTGACTTGGGAGAGACCCAGTACTTC. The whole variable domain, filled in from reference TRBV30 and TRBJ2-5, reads SQTIHQWPATLVQPVGSPLSLECTVEGTSNPNLYWYRQAAGRGLQLLFYSVGIGQISSEVPQNLSASRPQDRQFILSSKKLLLSDSGFYLCAWSDLGETQYFGPGTRLLVL.

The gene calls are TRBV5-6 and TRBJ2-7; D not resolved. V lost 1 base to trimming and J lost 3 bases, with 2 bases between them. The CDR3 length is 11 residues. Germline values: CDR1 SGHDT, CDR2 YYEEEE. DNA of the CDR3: TGTGCCAGCAGCTTGTTCTACGAGCAGTACTTC. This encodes CASSLFYEQYF.

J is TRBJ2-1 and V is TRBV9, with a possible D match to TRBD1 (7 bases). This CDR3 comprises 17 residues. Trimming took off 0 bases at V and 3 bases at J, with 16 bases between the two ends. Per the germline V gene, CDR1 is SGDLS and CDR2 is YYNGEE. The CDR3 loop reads CASSVGHRGGSYNEQFF. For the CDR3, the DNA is TGTGCCAGCAGCGTAGGACACAGGGGAGGTAGCTACAATGAGCAGTTCTTC.

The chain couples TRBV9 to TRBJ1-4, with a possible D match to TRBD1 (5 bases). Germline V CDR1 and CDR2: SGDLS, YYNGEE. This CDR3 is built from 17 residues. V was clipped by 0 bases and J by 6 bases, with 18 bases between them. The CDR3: CASSVAGGVFEDEKLFF. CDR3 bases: TGTGCCAGCAGCGTAGCTGGGGGTGTCTTCGAGGATGAAAAACTGTTTTTT.

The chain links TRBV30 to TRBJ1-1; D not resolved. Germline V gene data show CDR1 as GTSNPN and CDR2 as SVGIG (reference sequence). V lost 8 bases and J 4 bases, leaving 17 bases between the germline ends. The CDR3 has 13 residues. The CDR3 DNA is TGTGCCCTGGAACCGGGGTTCACCACTGAAGCTTTCTTT. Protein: CALEPGFTTEAFF.

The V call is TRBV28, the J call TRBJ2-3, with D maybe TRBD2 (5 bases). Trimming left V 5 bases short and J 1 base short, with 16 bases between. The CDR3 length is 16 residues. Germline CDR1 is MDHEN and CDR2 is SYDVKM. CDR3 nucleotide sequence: TGTGCCAGCAGTCCCACCGATGGGAGACGCACAGATACGCAGTATTTT. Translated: CASSPTDGRRTDTQYF.

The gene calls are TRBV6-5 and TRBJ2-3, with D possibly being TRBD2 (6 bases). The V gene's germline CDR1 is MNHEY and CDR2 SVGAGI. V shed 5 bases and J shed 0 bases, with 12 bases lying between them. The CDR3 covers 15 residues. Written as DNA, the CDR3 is TGTGCCAGCAGTCTCCATAGCGGAAGCACAGATACGCAGTATTTT. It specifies CASSLHSGSTDTQYF.